This TCR beta chain was identified during a study of shared clonotypes between healthy human individuals. The wider study: Each donor's CD8 memory used one plate, CD8 naive two, each CD4 subset three. Broader study findings: Memory subsets had estimated richness that was generally smaller than that of naive subsets.

Germline V gene sequence: CDR1 SGHRS, CDR2 YFSETQ. Trimming at V came to 4 bases and at J to 11 bases, leaving 14 bases not matched to a gene. The CDR3 is 15 residues long. A remark on this clone: The antigen is not known.

Adult donors, all healthy and HIV-negative, had no recent acute infections or vaccinations. Libraries were prepared by immunoSEQ multiplex PCR; TCRdb keeps only in-frame clonotypes and omits some of them. The repertoire holds about 2 million clones, with around 95% as singletons. Sequenced input: naive CD4+ T cells sorted from blood. Sample subset: CD45RA+ positively selected. The rearrangement links TRBV5-1 to TRBJ1-4; TRBD1 agrees at 7 bases. The receptor was derived from a man younger than 35 in good health. CDR3: CASSIGDSPLGKLFF. In DNA, the CDR3 is TGCGCCAGCAGCATCGGGGACAGCCCTTTGGGGAAACTGTTTTTT. The whole variable domain, remainder taken from reference TRBV5-1 and TRBJ1-4, is KAGVTQTPRYLIKTRGQQVTLSCSPISGHRSVSWYQQTPGQGLQFLFEYFSETQRNKGNFPGRFSGRQFSNSRSEMNVSTLELGDSALYLCASSIGDSPLGKLFFGSGTQLSVL.